The T cell receptor beta chain under discussion was sequenced for a study of T cells after yellow fever vaccination. Study-wide context: Low-cell-number fractions underwent preparation using SMART-Seq v4 Ultra Low Input.

A remark on this clonotype: Its matching antigen is unknown.

Trimming cost V 5 bases and J 1 base, with 19 bases left between them. CDR1 and CDR2 (germline): SGHTA, FQGNSA. CDR3 size: 17 residues. Study observations and caveats: Subsequent to the booster, the majority of primary-vaccination clones reappeared (approximately 95% CD4, roughly 90% CD8). Overall, a small share of clonotypes was seen in both CD4 and CD8 compartments.

TCRdb redid the calling of the 5' RACE reads with MiXCR, one entry per CDR3 protein. Of 550,000 to 750,000 distinct CDR3 sequences listed, approximately 12% were seen once; the top ten hold about 14%. The receptor was isolated from a young man who received the YFV17D yellow fever vaccine. V gene TRBV7-2 combines with J gene TRBJ2-3; D might be TRBD1 or TRBD2, each matching 7 bases. The sequences come from PBMCs, collected on the day of the yellow fever booster vaccination. The CDR3 region is CASSRRGGGAGTDTQYF. The CDR3 coding sequence is TGTGCCAGCAGCCGCAGGGGGGGGGGCGCCGGCACAGATACGCAGTATTTT.